This T cell receptor beta chain was sequenced during a study of blood T cell repertoires in COVID-19. Looking at the study overall: T cells, B-cell-depleted T cells, or PBMCs supplied cDNA or gDNA.

The CDR3 runs to 17 residues. V shed 4 bases and J shed 0 bases, with 16 bases lying between them. In germline, CDR1 is LNHDA, CDR2 SQIVND (reference sequence). Assay used: immunoSEQ multiplex PCR; TCRdb lists only in-frame clones, some missing. The sample shows fewer than 250,000 clones, roughly 82% of them seen only once. The V gene is TRBV19, the J gene TRBJ1-5; D remains unclear. This clonotype originated in a woman in her seventies with acute or convalescent COVID-19. Sequencing was performed on peripheral blood. In DNA, the CDR3 is TGTGCCAGTAGTACCGATCCGGGTAGCTATAGCAATCAGCCCCAGCATTTT. It yields the protein CASSTDPGSYSNQPQHF.